The sequence of this T cell receptor beta chain was determined in a study of blood T cell repertoires in COVID-19. Measured with immunoSEQ multiplex PCR; TCRdb has only the in-frame clones, and not every one. In the table there are 200,000 to 300,000 clones, roughly four fifths of which are singletons. This clone was counted once. Germline CDR1 reads MDHEN; CDR2 reads SYDVKM. This CDR3 spans 15 amino acids. Trimming took off 2 bases at V and 4 bases at J, with 14 bases between the two ends. The rearrangement links TRBV28 to TRBJ1-2; TRBD1 is a possible D gene (5 bases). Sequenced input: peripheral blood. The source of this sequence is a woman aged 80 or over with COVID-19, enrolled during active disease. The CDR3 here is CASSLMGSRAYGYTF. The CDR3 region has the DNA TGTGCCAGCAGTTTAATGGGATCCAGGGCCTATGGCTACACCTTC.